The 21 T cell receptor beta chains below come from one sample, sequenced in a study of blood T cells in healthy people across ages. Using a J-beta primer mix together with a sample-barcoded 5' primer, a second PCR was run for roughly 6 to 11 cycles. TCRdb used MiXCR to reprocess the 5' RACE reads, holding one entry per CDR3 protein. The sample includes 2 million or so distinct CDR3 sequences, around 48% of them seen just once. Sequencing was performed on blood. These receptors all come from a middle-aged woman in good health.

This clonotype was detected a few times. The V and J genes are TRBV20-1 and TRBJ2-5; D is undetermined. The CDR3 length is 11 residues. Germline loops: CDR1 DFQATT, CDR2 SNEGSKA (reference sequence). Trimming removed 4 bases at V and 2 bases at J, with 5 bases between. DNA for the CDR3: TGCAGTGCTAAGAATCAAGAGACCCAGTACTTC. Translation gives CSAKNQETQYF.

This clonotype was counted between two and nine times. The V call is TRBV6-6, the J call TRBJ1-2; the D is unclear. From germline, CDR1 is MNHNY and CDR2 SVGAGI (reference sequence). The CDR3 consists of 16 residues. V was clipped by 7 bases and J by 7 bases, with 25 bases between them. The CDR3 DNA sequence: TGTGCCAGCACCGACGGGCACCGGCGGAGTGGTCGTGGCTACACCTTC. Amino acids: CASTDGHRRSGRGYTF.

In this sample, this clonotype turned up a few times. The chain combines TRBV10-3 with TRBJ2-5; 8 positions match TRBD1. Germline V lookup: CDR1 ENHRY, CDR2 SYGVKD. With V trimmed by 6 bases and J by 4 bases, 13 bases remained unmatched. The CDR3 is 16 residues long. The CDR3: CAISPDQGAQTETQYF. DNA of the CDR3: TGTGCCATCAGCCCTGATCAGGGGGCGCAAACAGAGACCCAGTACTTC.

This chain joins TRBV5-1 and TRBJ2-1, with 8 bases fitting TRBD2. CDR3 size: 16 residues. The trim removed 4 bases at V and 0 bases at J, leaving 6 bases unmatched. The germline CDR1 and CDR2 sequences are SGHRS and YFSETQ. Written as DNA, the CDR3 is TGCGCCAGCAGCGCCGTACTAGCGGCCTCCTACAATGAGCAGTTCTTC. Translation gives CASSAVLAASYNEQFF.

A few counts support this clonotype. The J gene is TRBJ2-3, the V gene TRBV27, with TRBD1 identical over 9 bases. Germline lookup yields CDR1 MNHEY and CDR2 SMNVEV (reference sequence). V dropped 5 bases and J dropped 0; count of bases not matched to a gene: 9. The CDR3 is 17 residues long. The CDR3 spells CASSAGQGLGSTDTQYF. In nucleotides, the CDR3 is TGTGCCAGCAGTGCGGGACAGGGCCTAGGTAGCACAGATACGCAGTATTTT.

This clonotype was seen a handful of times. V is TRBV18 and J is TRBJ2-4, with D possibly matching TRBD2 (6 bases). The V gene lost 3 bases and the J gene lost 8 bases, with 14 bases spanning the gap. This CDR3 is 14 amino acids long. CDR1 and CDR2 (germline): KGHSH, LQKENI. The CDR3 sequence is CASSPKEGRDIQYF. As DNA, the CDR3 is TGTGCCAGCTCACCTAAGGAGGGACGAGACATTCAGTACTTC.

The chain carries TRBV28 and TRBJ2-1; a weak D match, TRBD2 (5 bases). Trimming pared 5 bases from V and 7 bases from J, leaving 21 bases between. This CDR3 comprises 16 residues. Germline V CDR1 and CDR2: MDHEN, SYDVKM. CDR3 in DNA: TGTGCCAGCAGTGGCCGGGGTAAGGGTAGTTGGAATGAGCAGTTCTTC. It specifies CASSGRGKGSWNEQFF.

CDR3 in amino acids: CASSQSGEAFF. The CDR3 nucleotides are TGTGCCAGCAGCCAATCCGGTGAAGCTTTCTTT. The chain couples TRBV7-8 to TRBJ1-1; no clear D gene. This CDR3 spans 11 amino acids. Trimming took off 5 bases at V and 7 bases at J, with 8 bases between the two ends. From germline, CDR1 is SGHVS and CDR2 FQNEAQ. The full variable domain, in which reference TRBV7-8 and TRBJ1-1 provide the parts outside the CDR3, is GAGVSQSPRYKVAKRGQDVALRCDPISGHVSLFWYQQALGQGPEFLTYFQNEAQLDKSGLPSDRFFAERPEGSVSTLKIQRTQQEDSAVYLCASSQSGEAFFGQGTRLTVV.

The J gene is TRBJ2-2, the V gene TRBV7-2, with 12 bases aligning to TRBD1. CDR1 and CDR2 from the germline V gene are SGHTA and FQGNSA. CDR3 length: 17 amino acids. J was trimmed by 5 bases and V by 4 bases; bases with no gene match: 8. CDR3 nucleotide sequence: TGTGCCAGCAGCTGGGGACAGGGGGCGACTCTAACCGGGGAGCTGTTTTTT. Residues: CASSWGQGATLTGELFF.

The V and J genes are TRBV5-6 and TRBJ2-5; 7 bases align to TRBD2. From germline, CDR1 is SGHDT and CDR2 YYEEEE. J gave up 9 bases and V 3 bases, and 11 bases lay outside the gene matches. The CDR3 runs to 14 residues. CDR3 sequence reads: CASSSPGGPKAQYF. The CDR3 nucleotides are TGTGCCAGCAGCTCCCCGGGGGGTCCAAAGGCCCAGTACTTC.

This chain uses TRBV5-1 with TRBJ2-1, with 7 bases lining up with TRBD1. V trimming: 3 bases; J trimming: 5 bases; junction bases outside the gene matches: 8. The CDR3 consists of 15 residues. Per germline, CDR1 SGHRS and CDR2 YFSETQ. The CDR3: CASSSSGQVHNEQFF. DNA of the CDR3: TGCGCCAGCAGCTCATCAGGACAGGTCCACAATGAGCAGTTCTTC.

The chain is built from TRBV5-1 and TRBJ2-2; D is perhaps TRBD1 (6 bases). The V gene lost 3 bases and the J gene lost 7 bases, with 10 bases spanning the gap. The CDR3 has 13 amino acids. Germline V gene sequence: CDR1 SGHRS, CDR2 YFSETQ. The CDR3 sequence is CASSYRENGELFF. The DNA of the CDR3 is TGCGCCAGCAGCTACAGGGAAAACGGGGAGCTGTTTTTT.

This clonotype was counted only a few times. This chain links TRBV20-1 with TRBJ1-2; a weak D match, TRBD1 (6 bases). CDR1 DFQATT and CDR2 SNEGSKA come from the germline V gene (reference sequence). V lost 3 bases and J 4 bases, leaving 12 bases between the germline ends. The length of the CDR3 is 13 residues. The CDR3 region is CSARRGALYGYTF. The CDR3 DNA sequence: TGCAGTGCTAGGAGGGGGGCACTCTATGGCTACACCTTC.

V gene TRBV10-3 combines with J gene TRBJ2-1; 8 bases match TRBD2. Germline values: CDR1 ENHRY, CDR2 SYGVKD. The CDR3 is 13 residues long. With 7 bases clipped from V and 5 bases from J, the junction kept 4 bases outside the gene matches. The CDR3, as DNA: TGTGCCATCAAAGCGGGGGTTAACAATGAGCAGTTCTTC. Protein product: CAIKAGVNNEQFF.

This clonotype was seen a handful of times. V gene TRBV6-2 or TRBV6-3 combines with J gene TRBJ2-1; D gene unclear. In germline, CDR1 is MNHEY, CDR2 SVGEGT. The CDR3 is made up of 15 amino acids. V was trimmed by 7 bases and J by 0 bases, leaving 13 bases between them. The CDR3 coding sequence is TGTGCCAGCACCACAAGACCGATCTCCTACAATGAGCAGTTCTTC. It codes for CASTTRPISYNEQFF.

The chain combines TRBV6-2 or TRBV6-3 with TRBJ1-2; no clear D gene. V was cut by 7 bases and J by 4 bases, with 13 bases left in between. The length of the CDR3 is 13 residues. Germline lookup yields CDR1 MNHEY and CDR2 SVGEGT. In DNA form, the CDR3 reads TGTGCCAGCACCGTAGGAGGTTTCTATGGCTACACCTTC. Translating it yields CASTVGGFYGYTF.

CDR3 residues: CATSRDAGVSEQFF. In nucleotides, the CDR3 is TGTGCCACCAGCAGAGATGCTGGGGTCAGTGAGCAGTTCTTC. The V gene is TRBV15, the J gene TRBJ2-1; D is undetermined. CDR3 length equals 14 residues. Germline loops: CDR1 LNHNV, CDR2 YYDKDF (reference sequence). Trimming cost V 0 bases and J 9 bases, with 12 bases left between them.

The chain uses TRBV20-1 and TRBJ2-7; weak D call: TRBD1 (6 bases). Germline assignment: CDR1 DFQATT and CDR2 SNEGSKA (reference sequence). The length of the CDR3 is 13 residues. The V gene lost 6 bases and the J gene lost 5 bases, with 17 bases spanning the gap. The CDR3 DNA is TGCAGTGCCATAGGACAGAGGGGACACGAGCAGTACTTC. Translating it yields CSAIGQRGHEQYF.

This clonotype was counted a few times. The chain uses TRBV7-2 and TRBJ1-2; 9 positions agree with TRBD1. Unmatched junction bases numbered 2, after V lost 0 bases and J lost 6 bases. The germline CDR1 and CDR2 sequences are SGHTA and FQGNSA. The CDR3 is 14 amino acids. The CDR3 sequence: CASSLAGTGHGYTF. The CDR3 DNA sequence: TGTGCCAGCAGCTTAGCCGGGACAGGGCATGGCTACACCTTC. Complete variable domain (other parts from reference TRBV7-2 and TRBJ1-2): GAGVSQSPSNKVTEKGKDVELRCDPISGHTALYWYRQSLGQGLEFLIYFQGNSAPDKSGLPSDRFSAERTGGSVSTLTIQRTQQEDSAVYLCASSLAGTGHGYTFGSGTRLTVV.

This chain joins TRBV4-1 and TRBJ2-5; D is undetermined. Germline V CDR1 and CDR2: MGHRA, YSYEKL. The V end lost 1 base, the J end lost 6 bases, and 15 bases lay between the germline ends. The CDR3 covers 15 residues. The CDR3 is CASSQGPNSEQTQYF. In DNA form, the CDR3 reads TGCGCCAGCAGCCAAGGCCCCAACAGCGAGCAGACCCAGTACTTC.

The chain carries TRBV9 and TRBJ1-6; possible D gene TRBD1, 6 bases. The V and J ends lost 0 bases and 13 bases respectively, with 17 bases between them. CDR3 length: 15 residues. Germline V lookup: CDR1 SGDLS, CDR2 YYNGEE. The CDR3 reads CASSVGTGTGSPLHF. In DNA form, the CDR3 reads TGTGCCAGCAGCGTAGGAACAGGGACGGGTTCCCCCCTCCACTTT.